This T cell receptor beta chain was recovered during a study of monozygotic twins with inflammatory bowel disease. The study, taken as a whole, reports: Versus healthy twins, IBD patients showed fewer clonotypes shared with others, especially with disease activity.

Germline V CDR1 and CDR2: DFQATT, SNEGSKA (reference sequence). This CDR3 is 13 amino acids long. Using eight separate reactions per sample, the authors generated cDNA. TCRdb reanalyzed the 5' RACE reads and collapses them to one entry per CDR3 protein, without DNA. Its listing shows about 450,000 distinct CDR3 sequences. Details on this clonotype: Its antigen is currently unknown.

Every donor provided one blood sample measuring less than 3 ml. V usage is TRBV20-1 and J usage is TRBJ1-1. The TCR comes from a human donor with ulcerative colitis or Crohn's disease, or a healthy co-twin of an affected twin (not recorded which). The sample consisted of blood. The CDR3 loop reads CSAAHSAFPEAFF.